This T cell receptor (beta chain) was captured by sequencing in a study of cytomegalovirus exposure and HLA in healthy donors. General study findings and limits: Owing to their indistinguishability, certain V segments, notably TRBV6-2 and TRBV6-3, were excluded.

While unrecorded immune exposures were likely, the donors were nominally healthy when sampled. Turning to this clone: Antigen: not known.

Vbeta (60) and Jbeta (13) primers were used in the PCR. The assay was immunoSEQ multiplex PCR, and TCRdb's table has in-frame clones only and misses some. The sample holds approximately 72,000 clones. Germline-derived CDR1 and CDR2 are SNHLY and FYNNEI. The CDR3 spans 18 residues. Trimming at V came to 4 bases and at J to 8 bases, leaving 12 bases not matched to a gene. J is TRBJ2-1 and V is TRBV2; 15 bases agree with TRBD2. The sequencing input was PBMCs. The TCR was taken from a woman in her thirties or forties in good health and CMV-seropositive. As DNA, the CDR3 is TGTGCCAGCAGTGTGTTTATGGGACTAGCGGGAGGTTCTGATGAGCAGTTCTTC. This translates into CASSVFMGLAGGSDEQFF.